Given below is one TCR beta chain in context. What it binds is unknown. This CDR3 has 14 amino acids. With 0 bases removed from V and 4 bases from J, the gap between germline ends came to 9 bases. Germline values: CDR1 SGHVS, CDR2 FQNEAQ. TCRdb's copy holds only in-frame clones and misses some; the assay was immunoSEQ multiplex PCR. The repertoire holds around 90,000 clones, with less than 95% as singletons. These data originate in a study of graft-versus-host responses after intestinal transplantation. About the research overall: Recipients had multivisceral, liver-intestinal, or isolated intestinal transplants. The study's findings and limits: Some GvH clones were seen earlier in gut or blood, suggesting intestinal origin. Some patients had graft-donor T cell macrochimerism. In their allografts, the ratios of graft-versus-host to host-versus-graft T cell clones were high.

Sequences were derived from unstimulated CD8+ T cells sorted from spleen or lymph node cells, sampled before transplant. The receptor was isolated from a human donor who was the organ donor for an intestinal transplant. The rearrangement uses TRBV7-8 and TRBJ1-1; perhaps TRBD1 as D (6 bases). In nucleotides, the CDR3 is TGTGCCAGCAGCTTAGCCAGGGGTGGCACTGAAGCTTTCTTT. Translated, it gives CASSLARGGTEAFF.